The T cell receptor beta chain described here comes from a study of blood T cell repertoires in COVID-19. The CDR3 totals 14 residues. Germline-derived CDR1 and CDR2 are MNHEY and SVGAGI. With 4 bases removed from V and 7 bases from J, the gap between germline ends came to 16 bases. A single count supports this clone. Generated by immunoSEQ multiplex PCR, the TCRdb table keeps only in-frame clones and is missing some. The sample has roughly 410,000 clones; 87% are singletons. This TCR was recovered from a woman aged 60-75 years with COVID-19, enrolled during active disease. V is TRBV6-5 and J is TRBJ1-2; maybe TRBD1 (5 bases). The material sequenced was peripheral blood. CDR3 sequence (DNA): TGTGCCAGCAGTTCGGGGGTTTCCTCGCGTGGCTACACCTTC. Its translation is CASSSGVSSRGYTF.